The clone carrying this T cell receptor (beta chain) showed up just a few times. Method: immunoSEQ multiplex PCR; TCRdb's copy keeps in-frame clones and lacks some. The table shows 95,000 to 150,000 clones, with around 89% occurring only once. These data come from a study of control samples from healthy donors and cancer patients. CDR3 length: 16 residues. Trimming removed 9 bases from V and 2 bases from J; junction bases left unmatched: 8. Germline CDR1 reads KGHDR; CDR2 reads SFDVKD. The sequenced material came from blood. This chain connects TRBV24-1 to TRBJ1-6; 8 bases map to TRBD1. The sequence came from a man in his forties in good health. The DNA for the CDR3 is TGTGCCACCCCGATAGACAGGGGTGCCTATAATTCACCCCTCCACTTT. Its translation: CATPIDRGAYNSPLHF.